The 10 T cell receptor beta chains reported below all come from one sample, sequenced in a study of blood T cells in healthy people across ages (dated by TCRdb to the mid-2010s). Receptor libraries were prepared by 5' RACE. These reads were obtained on an Illumina HiSeq 2500. The second PCR ran for roughly 7 to 12 cycles and used a J-beta primer mix along with a sample-barcoded 5' primer. TCRdb reprocessed the public reads (quality trimming at Q25 with fastp, clone calling with MiXCR) and kept in-frame beta chains. Under each unique CDR3 protein, matching rows form one entry showing the most common genes and DNA. The sample table lists about 1,800,000 distinct CDR3 sequences, roughly 28% of them with a count of one. Roughly 8% of the sample goes to the ten largest clones. Specimen: blood. The source is a woman aged 25 to 45 in good health.

This clonotype was counted a few times. The chain uses TRBV12-3 or TRBV12-4 and TRBJ2-7; TRBD2 matches at 9 bases. V trimming: 5 bases; J trimming: 1 base; junction bases outside the gene matches: 18. This CDR3 region has 19 residues. The CDR3 is CASSPPEAGGPRLSYEQYF. CDR3 coding DNA: TGTGCCAGCAGTCCTCCTGAGGCGGGGGGGCCGCGACTTTCCTACGAGCAGTACTTC.

This clonotype was observed at least ten times. The CDR3 spells CASSPRVTDTQYF. The CDR3 nucleotides read TGTGCCAGCTCACCAAGGGTCACAGATACGCAGTATTTT. This sequence joins TRBV18 and TRBJ2-3; D is undetermined. The CDR3 loop spans 13 amino acids. V was pared by 2 bases and J by 2 bases, with 5 bases between. Per germline, CDR1 KGHSH and CDR2 LQKENI.

This clonotype was picked up a small number of times. The chain links TRBV6-1 to TRBJ1-2; no clear D gene. V shed 3 bases and J shed 8 bases, with 13 bases lying between them. The CDR3 has 13 residues. Germline V gene data show CDR1 as MNHNS and CDR2 as SASEGT. CDR3 amino acids: CASSEATDWGYTF. The DNA for the CDR3 is TGTGCCAGCAGTGAGGCGACCGATTGGGGCTACACCTTC.

V and J are TRBV6-6 and TRBJ1-1; 12 bases agree with TRBD1. Germline V lookup: CDR1 MNHNY, CDR2 SVGAGI (reference sequence). After removal of 7 bases from V and 3 bases from J, the junction contained 12 bases not matched to a gene. This CDR3 has 17 amino acids. The CDR3 sequence: CASNFWDRGHGDTEAFF. DNA of the CDR3: TGTGCCAGCAATTTTTGGGACAGGGGGCATGGAGACACTGAAGCTTTCTTT.

This clonotype has a handful of counts. This chain uses TRBV3-1 with TRBJ2-1; D gene unclear. Germline V gives CDR1 LGHDT, CDR2 YNNKEL (reference sequence). With 10 bases removed from V and 5 bases from J, the gap between germline ends came to 9 bases. The CDR3 spans 11 residues. The CDR3 region is CATRRNNEQFF. DNA for the CDR3: TGTGCCACTCGGAGAAACAATGAGCAGTTCTTC.

The table lists this clonotype with a few counts. A read error may explain this, as a much larger clone is one base away. The rearrangement joins TRBV29-1 to TRBJ2-6; the D gene is possibly TRBD1 (5 bases). From germline, CDR1 is SQVTM and CDR2 ANQGSEA. The length of the CDR3 is 14 residues. CDR3 loop: CSASFWVGANVRTF. The DNA for the CDR3 is TGCAGCGCGTCTTTTTGGGTTGGGGCCAACGTCCGGACTTTC.

Here the CDR3 DNA reads TGTGCCACCAGCACACAGAAAATCCAAGAGACCCAGTACTTC. Translated, it gives CATSTQKIQETQYF. The rearrangement links TRBV24-1 to TRBJ2-5; no clear D gene. The germline V and J ends were trimmed by 7 bases and 1 base, with 12 bases remaining between them. CDR3 length equals 14 residues. CDR1 KGHDR and CDR2 SFDVKD come from the germline V gene.

This clonotype was seen ten or more times. This sequence joins TRBV28 and TRBJ2-7; possible D gene TRBD2, 6 bases. V was pared by 7 bases and J by 7 bases, with 14 bases between. The CDR3 sequence is 12 residues long. Germline V gene sequence: CDR1 MDHEN, CDR2 SYDVKM. CDR3 sequence (DNA): TGTGCCAGCAATTCGGGACTCCGGGAGCAGTACTTC. Its translation: CASNSGLREQYF.

This clonotype was counted only a few times. The chain couples TRBV19 to TRBJ1-5, with 9 positions matching TRBD1. Looked up from germline, CDR1 is LNHDA and CDR2 is SQIVND (reference sequence). The ends lost 4 bases at V and 2 bases at J; junction bases unmatched: 6. The CDR3 sequence is 16 residues long. The CDR3 loop reads CASSKNRGRGNQPQHF. In DNA form, the CDR3 reads TGTGCCAGTAGTAAAAACAGGGGGCGAGGCAATCAGCCCCAGCATTTT.

This chain connects TRBV28 to TRBJ2-3; 7 nucleotides align to TRBD2. Losses at the gene ends were 5 bases for V and 4 bases for J; bases not matched to a gene: 6. CDR1 MDHEN and CDR2 SYDVKM come from the germline V gene. This CDR3 region has 14 residues. The CDR3, as DNA: TGTGCCAGCAGTAAACGACTAGCTCCAGATACGCAGTATTTT. Its translation: CASSKRLAPDTQYF.